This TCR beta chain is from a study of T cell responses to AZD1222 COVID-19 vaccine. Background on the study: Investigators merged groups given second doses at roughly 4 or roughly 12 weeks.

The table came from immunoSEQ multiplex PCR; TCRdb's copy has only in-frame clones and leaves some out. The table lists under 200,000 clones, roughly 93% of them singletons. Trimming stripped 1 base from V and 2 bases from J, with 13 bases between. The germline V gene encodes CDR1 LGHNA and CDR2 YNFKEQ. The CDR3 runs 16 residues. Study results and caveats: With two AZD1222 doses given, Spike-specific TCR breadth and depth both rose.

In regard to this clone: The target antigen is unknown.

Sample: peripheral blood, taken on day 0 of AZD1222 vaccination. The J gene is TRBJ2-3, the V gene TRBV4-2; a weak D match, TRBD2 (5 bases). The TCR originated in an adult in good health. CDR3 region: CASSQVRSGVTDTQYF. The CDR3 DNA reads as TGTGCCAGCAGCCAAGTTAGGAGCGGAGTCACAGATACGCAGTATTTT.